The entry below describes one T cell receptor beta chain. Trimming stripped 4 bases from V and 5 bases from J, with 15 bases between. This CDR3 spans 15 amino acids. Germline assignment: CDR1 SGHRS and CDR2 YFSETQ. These data belong to a study of blood T cell repertoires in COVID-19. The wider study: Samples came from the United States, Italy and Spain, spanning acute and convalescent COVID-19. PBMCs, B-cell-depleted T cells, or T cells were the source of the cDNA or gDNA that made up the material.

As originally analysed: How many nucleated cells were present was estimated from reference gene primer amplification. Only in-frame clones appear in the TCRdb table, and some are missing; sequencing was by immunoSEQ multiplex PCR. That table gives V, J and clone size, and the DNA gave D and trimming. The table records about 170,000 clones, less than 85% of them present only once. This TCR was sampled from a human donor with acute or convalescent COVID-19. The donor label of this sample is uncertain. The chain recombines TRBV5-1 with TRBJ2-2, with TRBD1 as a possible D gene (6 bases). The sample consisted of peripheral blood. Here the CDR3 reads CASSSTGFLTGELFF. CDR3 DNA sequence: TGCGCCAGCAGCAGTACAGGGTTTTTAACCGGGGAGCTGTTTTTT.